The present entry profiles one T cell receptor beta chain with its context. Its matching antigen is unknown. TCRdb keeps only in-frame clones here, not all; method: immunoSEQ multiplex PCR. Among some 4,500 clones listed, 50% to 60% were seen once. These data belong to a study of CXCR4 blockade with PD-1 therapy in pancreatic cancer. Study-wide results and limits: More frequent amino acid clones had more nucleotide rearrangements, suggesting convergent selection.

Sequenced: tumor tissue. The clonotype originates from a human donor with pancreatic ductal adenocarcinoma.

CDR3 region: CSVGSVGDEQYF. In DNA, the CDR3 is TGCAGCGTTGGTAGTGTGGGGGACGAGCAGTACTTC. The V call is TRBV29-1, the J call TRBJ2-7; D might be TRBD1 or TRBD2, each matching 5 bases. Trimming took off 4 bases at V and 5 bases at J, with 12 bases between the two ends. The CDR3 loop spans 12 amino acids. Germline CDR1 reads SQVTM; CDR2 reads ANQGSEA.